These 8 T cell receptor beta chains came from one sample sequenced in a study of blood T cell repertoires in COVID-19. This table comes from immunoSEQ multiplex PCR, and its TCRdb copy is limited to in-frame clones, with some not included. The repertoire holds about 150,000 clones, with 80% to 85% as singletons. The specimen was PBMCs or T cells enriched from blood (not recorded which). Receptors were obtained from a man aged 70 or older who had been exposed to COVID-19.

In DNA form, the CDR3 reads TGTGCCAGCAGTTACTTAGGGCAGGGGGTACCCTCTGGGGCCAACGTCCTGACTTTC. Translation: CASSYLGQGVPSGANVLTF. The V and J genes are TRBV6-2 or TRBV6-3 and TRBJ2-6; 7 bases map to TRBD1. The CDR3 has 19 amino acids. CDR1 MNHEY and CDR2 SVGEGT come from the germline V gene. With 1 base clipped from V and 0 bases from J, the junction kept 9 bases outside the gene matches.

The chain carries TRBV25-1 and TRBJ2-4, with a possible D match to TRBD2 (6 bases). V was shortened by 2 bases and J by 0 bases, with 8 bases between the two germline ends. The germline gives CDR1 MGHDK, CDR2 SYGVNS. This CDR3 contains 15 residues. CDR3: CASSEPGVAKNIQYF. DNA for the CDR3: TGTGCCAGCAGTGAACCGGGGGTAGCCAAAAACATTCAGTACTTC.

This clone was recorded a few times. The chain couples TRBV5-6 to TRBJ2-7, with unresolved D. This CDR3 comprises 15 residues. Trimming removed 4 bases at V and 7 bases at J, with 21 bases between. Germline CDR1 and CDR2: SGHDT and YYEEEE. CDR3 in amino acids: CASSTAWAPSSEQYF. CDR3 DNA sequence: TGTGCCAGCAGCACGGCGTGGGCTCCTTCCTCTGAGCAGTACTTC.

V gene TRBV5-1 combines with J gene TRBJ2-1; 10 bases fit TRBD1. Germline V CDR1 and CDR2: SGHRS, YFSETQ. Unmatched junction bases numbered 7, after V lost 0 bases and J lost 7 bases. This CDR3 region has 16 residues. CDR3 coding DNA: TGCGCCAGCAGCTTGGCCGGGACAGGGGTAGGGAATGAGCAGTTCTTC. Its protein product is CASSLAGTGVGNEQFF.

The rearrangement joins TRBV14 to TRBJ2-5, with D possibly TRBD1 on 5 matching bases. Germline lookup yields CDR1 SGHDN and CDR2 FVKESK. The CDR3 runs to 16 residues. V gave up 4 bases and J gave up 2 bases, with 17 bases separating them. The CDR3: CASSPLGQGRQETQYF. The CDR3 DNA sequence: TGTGCCAGCAGCCCCCTCGGGCAGGGAAGGCAAGAGACCCAGTACTTC.

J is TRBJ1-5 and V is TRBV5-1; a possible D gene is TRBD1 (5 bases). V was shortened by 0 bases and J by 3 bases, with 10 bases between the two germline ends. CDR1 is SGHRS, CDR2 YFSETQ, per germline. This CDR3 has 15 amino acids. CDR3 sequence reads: CASSLGQSNNQPQHF. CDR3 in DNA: TGCGCCAGCAGCTTGGGACAGAGTAACAATCAGCCCCAGCATTTT.

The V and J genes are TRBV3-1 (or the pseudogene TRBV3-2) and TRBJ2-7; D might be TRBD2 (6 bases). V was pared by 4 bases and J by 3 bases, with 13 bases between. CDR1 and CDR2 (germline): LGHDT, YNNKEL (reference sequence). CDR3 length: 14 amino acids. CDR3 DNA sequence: TGTGCCAGCAGCCCGAGCGGGTTGGACTACGAGCAGTACTTC. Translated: CASSPSGLDYEQYF.

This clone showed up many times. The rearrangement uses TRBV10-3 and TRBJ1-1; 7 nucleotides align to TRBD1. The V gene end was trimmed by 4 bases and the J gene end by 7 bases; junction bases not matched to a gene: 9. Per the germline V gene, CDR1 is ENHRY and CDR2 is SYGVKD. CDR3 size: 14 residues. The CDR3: CAISGGDRSYEAFF. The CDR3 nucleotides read TGTGCCATCAGTGGGGGGGACAGATCATATGAAGCTTTCTTT.